This T cell receptor beta chain was recorded in a study of CD8 T cells in ankylosing spondylitis. General observations from the study: Clones tied to disease were said to be significantly enriched in matched ankylosing spondylitis synovial fluid.

This clonotype was counted at least ten times. Its antigen remains unidentified. Each CDR3 protein is one row after TCRdb ran MiXCR on the 5' RACE reads. The sample has fewer than 250,000 distinct CDR3 sequences; 10% are singletons. CDR1 is SGHRS and CDR2 is YFSETQ in the germline V gene. J was trimmed by 6 bases and V by 4 bases; bases with no gene match: 6. The CDR3 covers 15 residues. The sequencing sample was made of blood, either unsorted or a sorted T cell fraction (not recorded which). The clonotype comes from a male donor with ankylosing spondylitis or in good health (not recorded which). The chain is built from TRBV5-1 and TRBJ2-2; 10 nucleotides line up with TRBD1. The CDR3 protein is CASSGTGTGAGELFF. The CDR3 DNA reads as TGCGCCAGCAGCGGGACCGGGACAGGGGCCGGGGAGCTGTTTTTT.